This T cell receptor (beta chain) was identified during a study of T cell repertoires in cytomegalovirus infection. The wider study: Used in the study were CMV epitopes, some recently identified and HLA-C-restricted, others well-studied and HLA-B-restricted. Both a matching HLA type and CMV infection were indicated by public TCR beta signatures.

Study results and caveats: The study identified carriers of CMV plus the relevant HLA from cumulative public TCR beta family frequency.

The CDR3 contains 15 residues. Losses at the gene ends were 6 bases for V and 1 base for J; bases not matched to a gene: 6. This clonotype was seen a few times. Its matching antigen is unknown. TCRdb called the reads again in MiXCR, with one record for every CDR3 protein. The data show about 500,000 distinct CDR3 sequences, around 30% seen once. This receptor was taken from a human donor in good health (CMV status not recorded). Some clones in this sample may be carry-over from other donors' samples. Here the sequenced sample was cultured PBMCs, taken from culture after CMV antigen stimulation. The chain links TRBV12-3 or TRBV12-4 to TRBJ2-7; 10 bases line up with TRBD1. The CDR3 loop reads CASRGGQGGSYEQYF. As DNA, the CDR3 is TGTGCCAGCAGGGGTGGACAGGGGGGATCCTACGAGCAGTACTTC.